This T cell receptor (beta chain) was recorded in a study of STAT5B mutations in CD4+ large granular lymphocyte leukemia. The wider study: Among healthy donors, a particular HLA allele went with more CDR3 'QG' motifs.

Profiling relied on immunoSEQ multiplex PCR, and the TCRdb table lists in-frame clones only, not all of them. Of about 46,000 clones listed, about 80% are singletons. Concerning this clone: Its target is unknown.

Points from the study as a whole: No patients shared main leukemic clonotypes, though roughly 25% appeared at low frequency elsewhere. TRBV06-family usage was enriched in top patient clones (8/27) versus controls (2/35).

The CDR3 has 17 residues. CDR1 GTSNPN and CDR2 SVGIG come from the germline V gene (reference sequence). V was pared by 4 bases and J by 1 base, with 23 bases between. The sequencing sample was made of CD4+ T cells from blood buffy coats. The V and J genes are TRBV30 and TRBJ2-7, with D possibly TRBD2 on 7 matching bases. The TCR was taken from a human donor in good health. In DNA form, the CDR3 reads TGTGCCTGGAATTCCCTGGGGGGGGAAGGGGGATCCTACGAGCAGTACTTC. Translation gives CAWNSLGGEGGSYEQYF.